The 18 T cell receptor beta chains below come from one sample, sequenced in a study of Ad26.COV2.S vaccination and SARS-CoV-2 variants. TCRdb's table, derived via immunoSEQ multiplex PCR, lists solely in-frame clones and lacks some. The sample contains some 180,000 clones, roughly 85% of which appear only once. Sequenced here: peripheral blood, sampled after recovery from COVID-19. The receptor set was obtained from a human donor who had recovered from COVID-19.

CDR3 coding DNA: TGTGCCAGTAAGGGACAGTTCATGAACACTGAAGCTTTCTTT. It translates to CASKGQFMNTEAFF. This chain uses TRBV19 with TRBJ1-1, with 7 bases lining up with TRBD1. The CDR3 extends over 14 amino acids. V lost 7 bases to trimming and J lost 0 bases; unmatched junction nucleotides: 5. Germline V gene data show CDR1 as LNHDA and CDR2 as SQIVND (reference sequence).

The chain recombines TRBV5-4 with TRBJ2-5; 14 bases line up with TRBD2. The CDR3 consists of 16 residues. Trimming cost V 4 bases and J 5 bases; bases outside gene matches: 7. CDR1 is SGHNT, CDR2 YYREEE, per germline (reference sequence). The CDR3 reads CASSPTSGGALETQYF. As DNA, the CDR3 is TGTGCCAGCAGCCCGACTAGCGGGGGGGCATTGGAGACCCAGTACTTC.

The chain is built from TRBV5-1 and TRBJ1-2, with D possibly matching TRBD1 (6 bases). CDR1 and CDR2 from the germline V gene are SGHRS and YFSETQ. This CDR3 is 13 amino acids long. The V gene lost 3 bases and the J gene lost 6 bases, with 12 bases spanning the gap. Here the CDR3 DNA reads TGCGCCAGCAGCTACGCAAGGGGGAATGGCTACACCTTC. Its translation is CASSYARGNGYTF. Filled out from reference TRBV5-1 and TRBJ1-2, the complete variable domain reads KAGVTQTPRYLIKTRGQQVTLSCSPISGHRSVSWYQQTPGQGLQFLFEYFSETQRNKGNFPGRFSGRQFSNSRSEMNVSTLELGDSALYLCASSYARGNGYTFGSGTRLTVV.

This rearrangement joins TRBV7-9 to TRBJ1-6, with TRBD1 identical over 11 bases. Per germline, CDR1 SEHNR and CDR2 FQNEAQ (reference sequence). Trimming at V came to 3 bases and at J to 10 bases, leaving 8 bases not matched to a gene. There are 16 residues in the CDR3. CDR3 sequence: CASSLSAGTGGSPLHF. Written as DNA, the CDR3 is TGTGCCAGCAGCTTGTCAGCCGGGACAGGGGGATCACCCCTCCACTTT. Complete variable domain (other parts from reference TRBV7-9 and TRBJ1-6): DTGVSQNPRHKITKRGQNVTFRCDPISEHNRLYWYRQTLGQGPEFLTYFQNEAQLEKSRLLSDRFSAERPKGSFSTLEIQRTEQGDSAMYLCASSLSAGTGGSPLHFGNGTRLTVT.

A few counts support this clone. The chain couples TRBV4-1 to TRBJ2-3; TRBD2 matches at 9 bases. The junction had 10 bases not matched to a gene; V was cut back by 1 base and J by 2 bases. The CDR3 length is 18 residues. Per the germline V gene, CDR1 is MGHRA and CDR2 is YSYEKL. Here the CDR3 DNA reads TGCGCCAGCAGCCAAGGTAGACCTAGCGGGACTTTCACAGATACGCAGTATTTT. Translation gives CASSQGRPSGTFTDTQYF.

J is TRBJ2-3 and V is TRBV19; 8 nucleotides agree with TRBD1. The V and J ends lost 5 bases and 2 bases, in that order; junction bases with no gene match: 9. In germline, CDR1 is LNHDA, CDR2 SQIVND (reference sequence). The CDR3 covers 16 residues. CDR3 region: CASSLQGVVTTDTQYF. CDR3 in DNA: TGTGCCAGTAGTCTACAGGGGGTCGTTACCACAGATACGCAGTATTTT.

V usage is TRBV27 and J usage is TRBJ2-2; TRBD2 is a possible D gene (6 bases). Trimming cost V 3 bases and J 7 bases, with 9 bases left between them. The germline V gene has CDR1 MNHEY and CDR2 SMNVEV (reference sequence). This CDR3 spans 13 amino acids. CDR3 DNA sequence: TGTGCCAGCAGTTTGTTAGCGGACGGGGAGCTGTTTTTT. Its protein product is CASSLLADGELFF.

CDR3 coding DNA: TGTGCCAGCAGCGCGTTACTGACAGGAATGAACACTGAAGCTTTCTTT. Translated, it gives CASSALLTGMNTEAFF. The chain joins TRBV5-4 to TRBJ1-1; D perhaps matches TRBD1 (6 bases). The V gene's germline CDR1 is SGHNT and CDR2 YYREEE (reference sequence). The germline V and J ends were trimmed by 4 bases and 0 bases, with 16 bases remaining between them. The CDR3 spans 16 residues.

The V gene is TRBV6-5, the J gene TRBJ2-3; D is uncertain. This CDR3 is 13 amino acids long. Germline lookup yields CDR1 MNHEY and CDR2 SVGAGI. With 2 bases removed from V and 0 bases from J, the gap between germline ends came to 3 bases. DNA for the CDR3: TGTGCCAGCAGTTACGTTAGCACAGATACGCAGTATTTT. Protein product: CASSYVSTDTQYF.

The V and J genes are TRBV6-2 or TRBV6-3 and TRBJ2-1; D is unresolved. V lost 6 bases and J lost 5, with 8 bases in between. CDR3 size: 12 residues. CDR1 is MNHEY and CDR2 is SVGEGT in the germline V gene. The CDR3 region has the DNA TGTGCCAGCAGCCCCCCGGACAATGAGCAGTTCTTC. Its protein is CASSPPDNEQFF.

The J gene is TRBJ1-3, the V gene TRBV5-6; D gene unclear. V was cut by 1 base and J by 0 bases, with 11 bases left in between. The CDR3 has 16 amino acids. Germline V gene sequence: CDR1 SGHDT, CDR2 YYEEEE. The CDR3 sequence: CASSLLSGSSGNTIYF. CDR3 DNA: TGTGCCAGCAGCTTGCTGTCTGGGTCCTCTGGAAACACCATATATTTT.

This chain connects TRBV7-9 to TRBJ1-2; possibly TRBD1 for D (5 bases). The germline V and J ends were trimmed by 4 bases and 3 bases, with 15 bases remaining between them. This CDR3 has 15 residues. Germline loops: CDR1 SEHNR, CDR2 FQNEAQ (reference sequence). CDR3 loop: CASSSQSQGYYGYTF. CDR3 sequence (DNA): TGTGCCAGCAGCTCTCAATCTCAGGGTTACTATGGCTACACCTTC.

In DNA, the CDR3 is TGTGCCACCAGTGATTTGGTGGGGAACTCTGGAAACACCATATATTTT. Amino acid sequence: CATSDLVGNSGNTIYF. The chain joins TRBV24-1 to TRBJ1-3; D ambiguous. The CDR3 has 16 amino acids. Looked up from germline, CDR1 is KGHDR and CDR2 is SFDVKD. Trimming left V 0 bases short and J 0 bases short, with 8 bases between.

CDR3: CASSLIGGENTIYF. The CDR3 nucleotides read TGTGCCAGCAGCTTAATAGGGGGCGAAAACACCATATATTTT. The chain employs TRBV7-2 and TRBJ1-3; 7 nucleotides agree with TRBD1. The germline V gene encodes CDR1 SGHTA and CDR2 FQGNSA. The CDR3 covers 14 residues. Germline trimming cut 2 bases from V and 6 bases from J; bases unmatched to any gene: 4.

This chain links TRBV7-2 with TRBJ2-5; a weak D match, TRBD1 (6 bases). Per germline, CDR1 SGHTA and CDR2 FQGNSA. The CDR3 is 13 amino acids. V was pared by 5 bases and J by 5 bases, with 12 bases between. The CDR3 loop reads CASSQNQGETQYF. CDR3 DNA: TGTGCCAGCAGCCAAAATCAGGGGGAGACCCAGTACTTC.

The CDR3, as DNA: TGTGCCAGCAGCTTACTTAATTATGGCTACACCTTC. Encoded protein: CASSLLNYGYTF. This sequence joins TRBV11-2 and TRBJ1-2; D gene uncertain. CDR1 and CDR2 (germline): SGHAT, FQNNGV. The CDR3 runs to 12 residues. The ends were cut back, 2 bases at V and 5 bases at J, with 6 bases in the middle. The whole variable domain, filled in from reference TRBV11-2 and TRBJ1-2, reads EAGVAQSPRYKIIEKRQSVAFWCNPISGHATLYWYQQILGQGPKLLIQFQNNGVVDDSQLPKDRFSAERLKGVDSTLKIQPAKLEDSAVYLCASSLLNYGYTFGSGTRLTVV.

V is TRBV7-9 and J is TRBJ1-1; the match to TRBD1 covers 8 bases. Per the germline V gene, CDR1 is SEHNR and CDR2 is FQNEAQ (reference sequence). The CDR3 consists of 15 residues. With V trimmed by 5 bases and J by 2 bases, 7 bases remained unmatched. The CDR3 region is CASSPQGQANTEAFF. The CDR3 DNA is TGTGCCAGCAGCCCCCAGGGACAGGCTAACACTGAAGCTTTCTTT.

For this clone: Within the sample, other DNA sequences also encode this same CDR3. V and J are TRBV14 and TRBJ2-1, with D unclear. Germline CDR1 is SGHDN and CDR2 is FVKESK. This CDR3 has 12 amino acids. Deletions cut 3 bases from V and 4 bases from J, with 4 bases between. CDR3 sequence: CASSQGYNEQFF. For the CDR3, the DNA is TGTGCCAGCAGCCAGGGGTACAATGAGCAGTTCTTC.